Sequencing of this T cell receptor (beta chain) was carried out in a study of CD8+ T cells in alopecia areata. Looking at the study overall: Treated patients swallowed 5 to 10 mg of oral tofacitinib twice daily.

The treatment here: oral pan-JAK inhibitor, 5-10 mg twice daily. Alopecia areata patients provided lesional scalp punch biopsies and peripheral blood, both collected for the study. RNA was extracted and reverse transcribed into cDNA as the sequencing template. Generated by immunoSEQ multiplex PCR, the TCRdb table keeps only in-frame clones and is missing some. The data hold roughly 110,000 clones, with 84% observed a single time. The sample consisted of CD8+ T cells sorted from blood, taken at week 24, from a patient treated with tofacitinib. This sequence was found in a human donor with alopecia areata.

CDR3 region: CASSEGTGKPYGYTF. In nucleotides, the CDR3 is TGTGCCAGCAGTGAAGGGACAGGAAAACCTTATGGCTACACCTTC. This rearrangement joins TRBV2 to TRBJ1-2; 7 bases map to TRBD1. The CDR3 runs to 15 residues. The trim removed 1 base at V and 5 bases at J, leaving 7 bases unmatched. Germline loops: CDR1 SNHLY, CDR2 FYNNEI.